This T cell receptor beta chain was identified in a study of graft-versus-host responses after intestinal transplantation. Measured with immunoSEQ multiplex PCR; TCRdb has only the in-frame clones, and not every one. The sample records more than 20,000 clones, 85% to 95% being singletons. The sequences come from PBMCs, collected 262 days after intestinal transplant. This sequence originates from a human patient who received an intestinal transplant, so some T cells may come from the graft donor.

The CDR3: CASSANMNTEAFF. For the CDR3, the DNA is TGTGCCAGCAGCGCAAACATGAACACTGAAGCTTTCTTT. The chain employs TRBV9 and TRBJ1-1; no firm D call. The CDR3 spans 13 residues. Looked up from germline, CDR1 is SGDLS and CDR2 is YYNGEE. V was pared by 3 bases and J by 0 bases, with 6 bases between.